This TCR beta chain was documented in a study of cytomegalovirus exposure and HLA in healthy donors. The V segment lost 6 bases and the J segment 7 bases; nucleotides outside the gene matches: 4. The CDR3 has 14 residues. Germline V gives CDR1 MNHEY, CDR2 SVGAGI. PCR primers comprised 60 Vbeta and 13 Jbeta primers. The assay was immunoSEQ multiplex PCR, and TCRdb's table has in-frame clones only and misses some. The sample holds more than 100,000 clones; around 72% are singletons and the top ten take roughly 8.2%. The sample comprised PBMCs. The chain employs TRBV6-5 and TRBJ2-2, with 11 bases fitting TRBD1. The clonotype originates from a woman aged 35 to 49 in good health and CMV-seropositive. In nucleotides, the CDR3 is TGTGCCAGCAGAAGGGACAGGGGGATCGGGGAGCTGTTTTTT. Amino acids: CASRRDRGIGELFF.